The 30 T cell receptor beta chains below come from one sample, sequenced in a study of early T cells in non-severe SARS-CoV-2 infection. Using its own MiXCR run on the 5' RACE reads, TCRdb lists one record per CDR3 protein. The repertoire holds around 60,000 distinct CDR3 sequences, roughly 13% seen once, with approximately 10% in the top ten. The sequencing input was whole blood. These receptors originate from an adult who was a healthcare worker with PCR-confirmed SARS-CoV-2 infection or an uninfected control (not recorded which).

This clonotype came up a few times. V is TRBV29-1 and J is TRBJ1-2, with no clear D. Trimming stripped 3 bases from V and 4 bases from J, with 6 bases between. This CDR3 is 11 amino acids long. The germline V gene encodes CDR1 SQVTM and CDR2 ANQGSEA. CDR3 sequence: CSVDQFYGYTF. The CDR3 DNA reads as TGCAGCGTTGATCAGTTCTATGGCTACACCTTC.

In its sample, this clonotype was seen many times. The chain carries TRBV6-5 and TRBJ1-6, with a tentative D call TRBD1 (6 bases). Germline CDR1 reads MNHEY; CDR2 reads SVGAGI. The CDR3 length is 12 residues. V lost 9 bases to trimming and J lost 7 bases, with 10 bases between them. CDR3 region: CASTTGNSPLHF. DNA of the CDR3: TGTGCCAGTACTACAGGGAATTCACCCCTCCACTTT.

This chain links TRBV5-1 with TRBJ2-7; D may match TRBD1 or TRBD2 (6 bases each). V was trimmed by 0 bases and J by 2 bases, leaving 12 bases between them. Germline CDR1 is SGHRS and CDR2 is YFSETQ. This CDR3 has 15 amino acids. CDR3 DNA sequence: TGCGCCAGCAGCTTGGCCTGGGGGGCCCCCTACGAGCAGTACTTC. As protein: CASSLAWGAPYEQYF.

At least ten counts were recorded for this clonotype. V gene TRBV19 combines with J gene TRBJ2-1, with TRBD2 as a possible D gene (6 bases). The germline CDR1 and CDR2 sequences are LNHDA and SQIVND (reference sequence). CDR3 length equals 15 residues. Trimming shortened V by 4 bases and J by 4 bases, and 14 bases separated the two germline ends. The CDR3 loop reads CASSTGTGTYNEQFF. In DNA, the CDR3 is TGTGCCAGTAGTACCGGGACGGGGACTTACAATGAGCAGTTCTTC.

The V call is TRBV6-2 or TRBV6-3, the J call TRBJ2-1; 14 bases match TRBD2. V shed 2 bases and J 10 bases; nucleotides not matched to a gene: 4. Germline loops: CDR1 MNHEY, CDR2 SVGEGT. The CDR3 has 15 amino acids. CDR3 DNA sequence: TGTGCCAGCAGTTACGGGACTAGCGGGAGCGGGGAGCAGTTCTTC. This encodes CASSYGTSGSGEQFF.

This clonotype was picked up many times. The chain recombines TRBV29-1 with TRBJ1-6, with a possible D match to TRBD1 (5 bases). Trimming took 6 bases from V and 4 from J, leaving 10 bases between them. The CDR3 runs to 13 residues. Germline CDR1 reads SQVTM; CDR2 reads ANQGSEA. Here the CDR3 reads CSVRDGYNSPLHF. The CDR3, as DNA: TGCAGCGTGCGGGACGGATATAATTCACCCCTCCACTTT.

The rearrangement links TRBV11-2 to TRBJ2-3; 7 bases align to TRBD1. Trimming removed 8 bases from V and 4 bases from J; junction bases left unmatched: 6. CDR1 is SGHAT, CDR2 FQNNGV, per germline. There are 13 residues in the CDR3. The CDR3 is CASGDRAPDTQYF. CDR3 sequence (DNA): TGTGCCAGCGGAGACAGGGCCCCAGATACGCAGTATTTT.

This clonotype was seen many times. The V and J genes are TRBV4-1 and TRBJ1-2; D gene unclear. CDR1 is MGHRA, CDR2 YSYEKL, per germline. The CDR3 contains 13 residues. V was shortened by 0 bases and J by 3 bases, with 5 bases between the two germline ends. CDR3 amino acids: CASSQDRYYGYTF. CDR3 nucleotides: TGCGCCAGCAGCCAAGACCGGTACTATGGCTACACCTTC.

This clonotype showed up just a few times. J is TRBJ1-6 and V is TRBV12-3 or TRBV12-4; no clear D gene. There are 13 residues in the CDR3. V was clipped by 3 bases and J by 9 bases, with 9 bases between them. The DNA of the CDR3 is TGTGCCAGCAGTTTCGGCCGGAGTTCACCCCTCCACTTT. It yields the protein CASSFGRSSPLHF.

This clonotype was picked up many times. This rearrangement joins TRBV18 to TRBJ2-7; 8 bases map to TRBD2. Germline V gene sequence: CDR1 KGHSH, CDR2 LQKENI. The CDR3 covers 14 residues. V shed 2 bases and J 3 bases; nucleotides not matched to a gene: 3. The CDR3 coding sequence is TGTGCCAGCTCACCAACGAGCGGGAGCTACGAGCAGTACTTC. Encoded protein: CASSPTSGSYEQYF. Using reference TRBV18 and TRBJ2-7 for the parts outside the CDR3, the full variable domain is NAGVMQNPRHLVRRRGQEARLRCSPMKGHSHVYWYRQLPEEGLKFMVYLQKENIIDESGMPKERFSAEFPKEGPSILRIQQVVRGDSAAYFCASSPTSGSYEQYFGPGTRLTVT.

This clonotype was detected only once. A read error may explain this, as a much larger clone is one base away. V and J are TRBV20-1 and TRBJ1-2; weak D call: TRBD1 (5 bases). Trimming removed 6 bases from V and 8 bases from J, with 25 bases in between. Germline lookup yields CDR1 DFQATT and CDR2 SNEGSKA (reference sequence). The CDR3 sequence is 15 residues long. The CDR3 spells CSAAGKGIQALGYTF. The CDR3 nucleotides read TGCAGTGCGGCAGGGAAGGGGATCCAGGCGCTCGGCTACACCTTC.

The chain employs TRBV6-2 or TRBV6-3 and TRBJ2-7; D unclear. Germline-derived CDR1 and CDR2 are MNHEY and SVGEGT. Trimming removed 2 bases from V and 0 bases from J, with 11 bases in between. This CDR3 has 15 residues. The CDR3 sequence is CASSYGSASSYEQYF. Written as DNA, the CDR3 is TGTGCCAGCAGTTACGGCAGCGCCTCCTCCTACGAGCAGTACTTC.

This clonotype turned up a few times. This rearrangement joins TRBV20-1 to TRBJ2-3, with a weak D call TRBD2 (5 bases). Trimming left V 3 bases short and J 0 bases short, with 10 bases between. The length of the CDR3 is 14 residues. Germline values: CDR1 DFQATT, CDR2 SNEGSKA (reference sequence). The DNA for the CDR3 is TGCAGTGCTAGGGATCGCGGGAGCACAGATACGCAGTATTTT. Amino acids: CSARDRGSTDTQYF.

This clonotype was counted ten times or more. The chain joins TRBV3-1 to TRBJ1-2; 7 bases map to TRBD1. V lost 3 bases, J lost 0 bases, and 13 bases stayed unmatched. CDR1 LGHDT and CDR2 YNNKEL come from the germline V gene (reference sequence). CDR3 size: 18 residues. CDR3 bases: TGTGCCAGCAGCCACCGCGTGTGGGGACAGTCGCCTAACTATGGCTACACCTTC. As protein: CASSHRVWGQSPNYGYTF.

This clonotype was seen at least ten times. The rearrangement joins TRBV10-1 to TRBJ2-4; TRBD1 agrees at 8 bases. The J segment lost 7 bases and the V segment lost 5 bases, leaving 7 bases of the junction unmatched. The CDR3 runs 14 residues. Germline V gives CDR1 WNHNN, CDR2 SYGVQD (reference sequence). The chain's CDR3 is CASSPDRAANIQYF. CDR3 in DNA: TGCGCCAGCAGTCCGGACAGGGCGGCGAACATTCAGTACTTC.

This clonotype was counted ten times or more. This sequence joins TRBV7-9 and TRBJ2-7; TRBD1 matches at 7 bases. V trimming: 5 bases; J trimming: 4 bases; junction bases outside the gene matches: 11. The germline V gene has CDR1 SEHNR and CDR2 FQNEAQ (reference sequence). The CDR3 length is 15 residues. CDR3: CASSHGTAQPYEQYF. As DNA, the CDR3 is TGTGCCAGCAGCCATGGGACAGCTCAACCTTACGAGCAGTACTTC.

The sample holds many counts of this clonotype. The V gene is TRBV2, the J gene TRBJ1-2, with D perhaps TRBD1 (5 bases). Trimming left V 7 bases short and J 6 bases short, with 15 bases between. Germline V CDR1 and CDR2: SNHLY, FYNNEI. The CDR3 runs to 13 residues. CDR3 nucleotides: TGTGCCAGCATGTGGGGACCGCCAAATGGCTACACCTTC. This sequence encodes CASMWGPPNGYTF. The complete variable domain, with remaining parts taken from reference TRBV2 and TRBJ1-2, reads EPEVTQTPSHQVTQMGQEVILRCVPISNHLYFYWYRQILGQKVEFLVSFYNNEISEKSEIFDDQFSVERPDGSNFTLKIRSTKLEDSAMYFCASMWGPPNGYTFGSGTRLTVV.

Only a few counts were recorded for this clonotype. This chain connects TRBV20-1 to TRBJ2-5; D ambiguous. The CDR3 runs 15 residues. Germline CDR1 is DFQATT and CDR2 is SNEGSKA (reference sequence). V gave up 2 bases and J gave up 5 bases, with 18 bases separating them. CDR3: CSARPWTSRAETQYF. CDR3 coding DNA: TGCAGTGCTAGACCGTGGACGAGTAGGGCGGAGACCCAGTACTTC.

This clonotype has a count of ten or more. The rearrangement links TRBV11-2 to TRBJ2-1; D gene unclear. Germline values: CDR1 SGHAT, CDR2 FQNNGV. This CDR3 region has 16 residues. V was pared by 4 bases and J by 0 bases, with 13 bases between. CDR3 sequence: CASSSRLGPSYNEQFF. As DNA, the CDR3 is TGTGCCAGCAGCTCCCGACTTGGGCCCTCCTACAATGAGCAGTTCTTC.

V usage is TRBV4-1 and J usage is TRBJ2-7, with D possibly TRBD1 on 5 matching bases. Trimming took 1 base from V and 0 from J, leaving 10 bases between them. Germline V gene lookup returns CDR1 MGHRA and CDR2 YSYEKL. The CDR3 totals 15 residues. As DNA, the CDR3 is TGCGCCAGCAGCCAAGGCCCAGGGTCCTCCTACGAGCAGTACTTC. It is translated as CASSQGPGSSYEQYF.

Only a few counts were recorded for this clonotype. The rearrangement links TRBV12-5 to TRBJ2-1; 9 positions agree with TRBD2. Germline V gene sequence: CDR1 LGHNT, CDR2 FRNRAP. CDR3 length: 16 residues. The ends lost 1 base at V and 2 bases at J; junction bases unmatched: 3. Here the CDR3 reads CASGLGIAGAYNEQFF. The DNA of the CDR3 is TGTGCTAGTGGTTTGGGGATAGCGGGGGCCTACAATGAGCAGTTCTTC.

CDR3 protein: CASSGGQGSYNSPLHF. Written as DNA, the CDR3 is TGTGCCAGCAGCGGAGGGCAGGGCTCCTATAATTCACCCCTCCACTTT. The chain joins TRBV7-8 to TRBJ1-6; D perhaps matches TRBD1 (5 bases). With 5 bases removed from V and 0 bases from J, the gap between germline ends came to 11 bases. There are 16 residues in the CDR3. The V gene's germline CDR1 is SGHVS and CDR2 FQNEAQ.

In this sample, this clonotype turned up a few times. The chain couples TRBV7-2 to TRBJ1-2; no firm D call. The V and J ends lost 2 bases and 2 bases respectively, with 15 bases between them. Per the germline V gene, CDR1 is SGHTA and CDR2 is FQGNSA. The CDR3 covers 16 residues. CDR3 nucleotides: TGTGCCAGCAGCTTACAGCCGGCAGCCCCGAACTATGGCTACACCTTC. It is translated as CASSLQPAAPNYGYTF.

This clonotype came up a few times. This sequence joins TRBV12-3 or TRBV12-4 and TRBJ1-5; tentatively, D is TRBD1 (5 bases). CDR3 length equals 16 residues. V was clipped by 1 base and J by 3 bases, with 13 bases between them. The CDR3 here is CASSLVRGHNNQPQHF. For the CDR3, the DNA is TGTGCCAGCAGTTTAGTCCGAGGACACAACAATCAGCCCCAGCATTTT.

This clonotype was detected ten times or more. The CDR3 DNA is TGTGCCAGCAGTTTCCTGGCGCGAAACTATAATTCACCCCTCCACTTT. Encoded protein: CASSFLARNYNSPLHF. The V gene is TRBV28, the J gene TRBJ1-6; the D is unclear. Germline V lookup: CDR1 MDHEN, CDR2 SYDVKM. The CDR3 extends over 16 amino acids. Trimming pared 3 bases from V and 3 bases from J, leaving 12 bases between.

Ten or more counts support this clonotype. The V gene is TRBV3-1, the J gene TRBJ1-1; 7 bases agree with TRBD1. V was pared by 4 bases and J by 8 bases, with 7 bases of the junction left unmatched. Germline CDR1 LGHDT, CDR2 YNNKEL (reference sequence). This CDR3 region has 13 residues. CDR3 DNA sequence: TGTGCCAGCAGCCCGACAGGGACAAACGAAGCTTTCTTT. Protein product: CASSPTGTNEAFF. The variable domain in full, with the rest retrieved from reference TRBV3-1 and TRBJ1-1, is DTAVSQTPKYLVTQMGNDKSIKCEQNLGHDTMYWYKQDSKKFLKIMFSYNNKELIINETVPNRFSPKSPDKAHLNLHINSLELGDSAVYFCASSPTGTNEAFFGQGTRLTVV.

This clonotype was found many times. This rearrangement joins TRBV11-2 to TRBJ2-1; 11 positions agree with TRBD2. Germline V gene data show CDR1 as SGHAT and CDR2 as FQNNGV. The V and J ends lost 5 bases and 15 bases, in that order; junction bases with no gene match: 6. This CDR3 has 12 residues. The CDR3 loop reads CASSPTSGIGFF. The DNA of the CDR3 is TGTGCCAGCAGCCCGACTAGCGGGATAGGGTTCTTC.

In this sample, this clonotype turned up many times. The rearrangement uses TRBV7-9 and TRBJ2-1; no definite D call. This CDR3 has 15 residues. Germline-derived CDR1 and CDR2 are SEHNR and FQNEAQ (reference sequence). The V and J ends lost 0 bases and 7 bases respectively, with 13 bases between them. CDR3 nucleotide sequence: TGTGCCAGCAGCTTAGCTCTAGGGAATGGGAATGAGCAGTTCTTC. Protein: CASSLALGNGNEQFF.

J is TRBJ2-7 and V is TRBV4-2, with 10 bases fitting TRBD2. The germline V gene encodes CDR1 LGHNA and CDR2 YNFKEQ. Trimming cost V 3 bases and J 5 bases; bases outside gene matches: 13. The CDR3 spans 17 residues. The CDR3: CASSQPASSGSPNEQYF. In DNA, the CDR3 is TGTGCCAGCAGCCAGCCTGCTTCTAGCGGGAGCCCTAACGAGCAGTACTTC.

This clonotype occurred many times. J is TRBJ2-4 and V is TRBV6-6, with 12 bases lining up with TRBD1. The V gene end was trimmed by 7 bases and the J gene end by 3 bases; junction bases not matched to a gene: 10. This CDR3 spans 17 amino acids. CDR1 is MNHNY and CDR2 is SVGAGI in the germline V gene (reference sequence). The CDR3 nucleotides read TGTGCCAGCACCCCCGGGACAGGGGGCGCGGGCAAAAACATTCAGTACTTC. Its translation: CASTPGTGGAGKNIQYF.